A single sample gave rise to the 12 T cell receptor beta chains below, sequenced in a study of T cells after yellow fever vaccination. TCRdb ran MiXCR on the 5' RACE reads and lists one entry per CDR3 protein. The sample consists of 250,000 to 300,000 distinct CDR3 sequences, roughly 5.6% of them appearing once. Sequenced here: CD4+ T cells sorted from PBMCs, sampled on the day of the yellow fever booster vaccination. These receptors were taken from a young man who received the YFV17D yellow fever vaccine.

This clonotype was seen a few times. The rearrangement joins TRBV12-3 or TRBV12-4 to TRBJ1-3; tentatively, D is TRBD1 (5 bases). Trimming removed 6 bases at V and 1 base at J, with 19 bases between. The CDR3 has 17 residues. The CDR3 bases are TGTGCCAGCAGACAATTCCAGGGAAGTGTTTCTGGAAACACCATATATTTT. It codes for CASRQFQGSVSGNTIYF.

This sequence joins TRBV10-3 and TRBJ1-6, with D unresolved. Per germline, CDR1 ENHRY and CDR2 SYGVKD. The CDR3 totals 13 residues. V lost 9 bases, J lost 0 bases, and 6 bases lay in between. CDR3 sequence (DNA): TGTGCCATGGGTGACTCCTATAATTCACCCCTCCACTTT. Amino acid sequence: CAMGDSYNSPLHF.

This clonotype has a count of ten or more. The chain's CDR3 is CASSRTNEKLFF. The CDR3 DNA is TGTGCCAGCAGCCGGACTAATGAAAAACTGTTTTTT. The rearrangement uses TRBV11-2 and TRBJ1-4, with no clear D. Germline CDR1 SGHAT, CDR2 FQNNGV. V was cut by 5 bases and J by 2 bases, with 3 bases left in between. CDR3 length: 12 residues.

The chain employs TRBV6-1 and TRBJ1-2; D may be TRBD1 (5 bases). With 2 bases removed from V and 6 bases from J, the gap between germline ends came to 16 bases. The CDR3 consists of 15 residues. CDR1 is MNHNS and CDR2 is SASEGT in the germline V gene. CDR3 sequence: CASSERRWMGHGYTF. In DNA, the CDR3 is TGTGCCAGCAGTGAAAGGAGGTGGATGGGGCATGGCTACACCTTC.

This clonotype has at least ten counts. The chain combines TRBV14 with TRBJ1-1; a possible D gene is TRBD1 (6 bases). This CDR3 is built from 12 residues. V was cut by 0 bases and J by 11 bases, with 10 bases left in between. Per the germline V gene, CDR1 is SGHDN and CDR2 is FVKESK. Here the CDR3 DNA reads TGTGCCAGCAGCCAAGATTGGGGGCGGGCTTTCTTT. Translation gives CASSQDWGRAFF. Filled out from reference TRBV14 and TRBJ1-1, the complete variable domain reads EAGVTQFPSHSVIEKGQTVTLRCDPISGHDNLYWYRRVMGKEIKFLLHFVKESKQDESGMPNNRFLAERTGGTYSTLKVQPAELEDSGVYFCASSQDWGRAFFGQGTRLTVV.

In its sample, this clonotype was seen many times. Written as DNA, the CDR3 is TGTGCCAGCAGCTTAGGCGTAGCGGGGGACCAAGAGACCCAGTACTTC. As protein: CASSLGVAGDQETQYF. The chain uses TRBV7-2 and TRBJ2-5; 9 positions agree with TRBD2. The CDR3 contains 16 residues. The germline V gene encodes CDR1 SGHTA and CDR2 FQGNSA. Losses at the gene ends were 1 base for V and 0 bases for J; bases not matched to a gene: 3.

The chain couples TRBV5-1 to TRBJ2-1; D may be TRBD1 (6 bases). This CDR3 is built from 14 residues. Looked up from germline, CDR1 is SGHRS and CDR2 is YFSETQ. V was trimmed by 0 bases and J by 6 bases, leaving 10 bases between them. CDR3 in DNA: TGCGCCAGCAGCTTGGGGACAGTGGCCAATGAGCAGTTCTTC. It yields the protein CASSLGTVANEQFF.

The chain is built from TRBV19 and TRBJ1-1, with 10 bases that match TRBD1. V was clipped by 9 bases and J by 6 bases; unmatched bases: 1. Germline V gives CDR1 LNHDA, CDR2 SQIVND (reference sequence). This CDR3 comprises 11 residues. CDR3 region: CASGQGAEAFF. For the CDR3, the DNA is TGTGCCAGCGGACAGGGGGCTGAAGCTTTCTTT.

There are many counts of this clonotype. V gene TRBV4-1 combines with J gene TRBJ2-5; tentative D call: TRBD1 (6 bases). Deletions cut 5 bases from V and 4 bases from J, with 14 bases between. The length of the CDR3 is 14 residues. Germline values: CDR1 MGHRA, CDR2 YSYEKL. CDR3 protein: CASSATGLGETQYF. The CDR3 DNA sequence: TGCGCCAGCAGCGCCACAGGGCTCGGAGAGACCCAGTACTTC.

Only a few counts were recorded for this clonotype. The rearrangement joins TRBV7-3 to TRBJ2-1, with D unclear. Trimming removed 2 bases from V and 3 bases from J, with 8 bases in between. Germline CDR1 is SGHTA and CDR2 is FQGTGA. The CDR3 is made up of 14 amino acids. In DNA, the CDR3 is TGTGCCAGCAGCTTAGATCGCAGCTACAATGAGCAGTTCTTC. It codes for CASSLDRSYNEQFF.

The sample holds many counts of this clonotype. V is TRBV5-6 and J is TRBJ2-7; D tentatively fits TRBD1 or TRBD2 (5 bases each). Germline V gives CDR1 SGHDT, CDR2 YYEEEE. The V gene lost 4 bases and the J gene lost 0 bases, with 11 bases spanning the gap. This CDR3 spans 14 amino acids. CDR3 in DNA: TGTGCCAGCAGCAGGGACGGAACCTCCTACGAGCAGTACTTC. Translation: CASSRDGTSYEQYF.

The table lists this clonotype with a few counts. V is TRBV4-1 and J is TRBJ2-2; 10 bases are a match to TRBD2. The CDR3 spans 19 residues. J lost 4 bases, V lost 5 bases, and 16 bases had no gene match. Germline V lookup: CDR1 MGHRA, CDR2 YSYEKL. CDR3 nucleotide sequence: TGCGCCAGCAGCTACAGGACAGGGTTAGGACTAGCGGCCACCGGGGAGCTGTTTTTT. Encoded protein: CASSYRTGLGLAATGELFF.